What follows are 12 T cell receptor beta chains derived from one specimen sequenced in a study of radiotherapy plus CTLA-4 blockade in lung cancer. Using immunoSEQ multiplex PCR, the repertoire was profiled, and TCRdb retains in-frame clones only, with some absent. Of more than 75,000 clones listed, about four fifths are singletons. The specimen was peripheral blood, collected from a patient treated with radiotherapy plus ipilimumab. The receptors were gathered from a human donor with non-small cell lung cancer that progressed on radiotherapy plus ipilimumab.

The table lists this clone with a few counts. The genes are TRBV7-9 and TRBJ1-2; a weak D match, TRBD1 (6 bases). The germline V gene has CDR1 SEHNR and CDR2 FQNEAQ (reference sequence). The CDR3 is made up of 13 amino acids. The V gene lost 3 bases and the J gene lost 6 bases, with 11 bases spanning the gap. The CDR3 bases are TGTGCCAGCAGCTTGAGGAACAGGGATGGCTACACCTTC. Amino acids: CASSLRNRDGYTF.

The CDR3 sequence: CATSRKTGTGTQPQHF. CDR3 nucleotide sequence: TGTGCCACCAGCAGAAAGACCGGGACAGGGACCCAGCCCCAGCATTTT. V and J are TRBV15 and TRBJ1-5; 9 nucleotides align to TRBD1. There are 16 residues in the CDR3. The V and J ends lost 2 bases and 7 bases, in that order; junction bases with no gene match: 9. Germline lookup yields CDR1 LNHNV and CDR2 YYDKDF (reference sequence).

This clone was counted a few times. The chain employs TRBV4-3 and TRBJ2-2, with D tentatively TRBD2 (6 bases). Germline assignment: CDR1 LGHNA and CDR2 YSLEER. Trimming removed 3 bases at V and 3 bases at J, with 11 bases between. This CDR3 contains 15 residues. The CDR3, as DNA: TGCGCCAGCAGCCACGACGGGAGATACACCGGGGAGCTGTTTTTT. Encoded protein: CASSHDGRYTGELFF.

This rearrangement joins TRBV7-3 to TRBJ2-1; D gene ambiguous. Germline CDR1 reads SGHTA; CDR2 reads FQGTGA. CDR3 length equals 13 residues. V was clipped by 5 bases and J by 7 bases, with 12 bases between them. The CDR3 nucleotides are TGTGCCAGCAGCCCAGGTAATGTTAATGAGCAGTTCTTC. Protein: CASSPGNVNEQFF.

The CDR3 region is CASSHPRDYHEQYF. The DNA for the CDR3 is TGTGCCAGCAGCCACCCCCGGGACTACCACGAGCAGTACTTC. This chain uses TRBV5-4 with TRBJ2-7, with 7 bases matching TRBD2. Germline-derived CDR1 and CDR2 are SGHNT and YYREEE (reference sequence). This CDR3 contains 14 residues. V lost 4 bases to trimming and J lost 5 bases; unmatched junction nucleotides: 9. The full variable domain, rest sourced from reference TRBV5-4 and TRBJ2-7, is ETGVTQSPTHLIKTRGQQVTLRCSSQSGHNTVSWYQQALGQGPQFIFQYYREEENGRGNFPPRFSGLQFPNYSSELNVNALELDDSALYLCASSHPRDYHEQYFGPGTRLTVT.

This chain links TRBV27 with TRBJ2-2; TRBD2 matches 7 bases. The CDR3 is 17 residues long. With V trimmed by 5 bases and J by 6 bases, 15 bases remained unmatched. Per germline, CDR1 MNHEY and CDR2 SMNVEV (reference sequence). The DNA for the CDR3 is TGTGCCAGCAGTCGGGGTGTTCTAGCGGTTACTCCCGGGGAGCTGTTTTTT. Protein: CASSRGVLAVTPGELFF.

The chain carries TRBV29-1 and TRBJ1-3; D gene ambiguous. Per the germline V gene, CDR1 is SQVTM and CDR2 is ANQGSEA. CDR3 length equals 13 residues. The germline V and J ends were trimmed by 4 bases and 0 bases, with 7 bases remaining between them. The CDR3 loop is CSVAGSSGNTIYF. The CDR3 DNA is TGCAGCGTTGCTGGGAGCTCTGGAAACACCATATATTTT.

This clone was recorded a few times. The chain employs TRBV7-8 and TRBJ2-3; D is uncertain. Germline CDR1 and CDR2: SGHVS and FQNEAQ. V was cut by 2 bases and J by 2 bases, with 14 bases left in between. The CDR3 sequence is 16 residues long. CDR3 bases: TGTGCCAGCAGCTTACTTGGGCTGGACCCCACAGATACGCAGTATTTT. It encodes CASSLLGLDPTDTQYF.

This chain links TRBV9 with TRBJ1-2; 10 bases fit TRBD1. Trimming cost V 6 bases and J 4 bases; bases outside gene matches: 6. The CDR3 runs to 14 residues. Germline V lookup: CDR1 SGDLS, CDR2 YYNGEE. CDR3 bases: TGTGCCAGCAACCGAGGGACAGGGGTCTATGGCTACACCTTC. Translation: CASNRGTGVYGYTF.

The rearrangement joins TRBV2 to TRBJ2-5; 8 nucleotides agree with TRBD2. Unmatched junction bases numbered 11, after V lost 8 bases and J lost 3 bases. Germline loops: CDR1 SNHLY, CDR2 FYNNEI. This CDR3 has 15 residues. CDR3 region: CASHKRERTKETQYF. CDR3 nucleotide sequence: TGTGCCAGCCACAAGCGGGAGAGGACCAAAGAGACCCAGTACTTC.

The CDR3 reads CASSHRSGANQPQHF. In DNA form, the CDR3 reads TGTGCCAGCAGTCATCGGAGCGGGGCCAATCAGCCCCAGCATTTT. The chain combines TRBV27 with TRBJ1-5; weak D call: TRBD1 (5 bases). Trimming stripped 5 bases from V and 3 bases from J, with 14 bases between. The germline gives CDR1 MNHEY, CDR2 SMNVEV (reference sequence). The CDR3 has 15 residues.

The rearrangement links TRBV29-1 to TRBJ2-1; 14 nucleotides line up with TRBD2. Germline V CDR1 and CDR2: SQVTM, ANQGSEA. The CDR3 runs to 18 residues. V lost 7 bases and J lost 8; bases outside the gene matches: 19. CDR3 coding DNA: TGCAGCGCTGGGGGACTAGCGGGAGTCCCCATCCAGTGGGATGAGCAGTTCTTC. Amino acids: CSAGGLAGVPIQWDEQFF.